This section outlines one T cell receptor (beta chain) sequence together with its context. This sample is part of a study of blood T cell repertoires in COVID-19. About the study: From T cells, B-cell-depleted T cells, or PBMCs came the material, which was cDNA or gDNA.

Only in-frame clones appear in the TCRdb table, and some are missing; sequencing was by immunoSEQ multiplex PCR. The sample lists tens of thousands of clones, approximately 80% occurring once. Germline CDR1 is SGHKS and CDR2 is YYEKEE (reference sequence). The CDR3 sequence is 15 residues long. The V end was cut by 2 bases, the J end by 3 bases, with 14 bases between. The chain joins TRBV5-5 to TRBJ1-1, with D possibly TRBD1 on 5 matching bases. The TCR comes from a woman aged 55-69 years with acute or convalescent COVID-19. Sequencing used peripheral blood. As DNA, the CDR3 is TGTGCCAGCAGCTTTTTAGGGGCTGGGGACACTGAAGCTTTCTTT. Its protein product is CASSFLGAGDTEAFF.